This T cell receptor beta chain was observed in a study of CD8+ T cells in alopecia areata (dated by TCRdb to between 2018 and 2020). Background for the entire study: Treated patients were enrolled in an open-label pilot trial of oral tofacitinib, 5 to 10 mg twice daily, for moderate-to-severe alopecia areata. Patients stayed on tofacitinib for 6 to 18 months and then had 6 months of follow-up off drug so that delayed response and recurrence could be assessed. Disease severity in treated patients was measured with the SALT score, which quantifies the percentage of affected scalp surface area. The study used high-throughput TCRbeta sequencing to examine T cell clonal expansion in alopecia areata, in both the C3H/HeJ mouse model and human patients. On the human side, TCRbeta sequencing was run on scalp tissue and on sorted CD4+ and CD8+ peripheral blood T cells from healthy controls and from alopecia areata patients with either patchy or totalis/universalis disease. Biopsies were taken from tofacitinib-treated patients at baseline and at 4 and 24 weeks of treatment, and a later scalp biopsy was taken in several of the tofacitinib-treated patients. Scalp clonality was compared across normal scalp (n=4), patchy alopecia areata scalp (n=8), and alopecia totalis/universalis scalp (n=8). RNA was extracted with the PAXgene miRNA kit for fixed scalp, the miRNeasy kit for PBMCs, and the RNeasy kit for mouse skin. TCRbeta CDR3 regions were amplified by immunoSEQ multiplex PCR with 35 Vbeta forward and 13 Jbeta reverse primers. Results and caveats for the whole study, not just this receptor: Tofacitinib significantly lowered scalp clonality and the number of expanded CD8+ clones among the top 100 scalp clones. Because the treated cohort was small and had just a single nonresponder, larger studies are needed to establish links between baseline CD8+ expansion and response. Higher clonality and more expanded CD8+ clones were observed in lesional scalp than in normal scalp, particularly in alopecia totalis/universalis, a finding suggestive of antigenic drive. During tofacitinib treatment, many expanded lesional clones stuck around in both scalp and blood, and this persistence may partly explain why relapse happens after treatment is stopped. Compared with mice, TCR sequences shared between patients were less clear, possibly partly because of HLA diversity across the patient population. Unlike mouse skin, where gammadelta T cells dominate, normal human skin contains resident alphabeta T cells that get sequenced too, which complicates analysis of the scalp TCR repertoire.

The germline V gene specifies MDHEN as CDR1 and SYDVKM as CDR2. V loses 4 bases, J loses 5 bases, and the germline ends lie 10 bases apart. The CDR3 has 13 amino acids, counting the end cysteine and phenylalanine. Only CDR3 DNA remains: 39 bases, in frame from the first base. Receptor libraries were prepared by the immunoSEQ multiplex PCR assay. RNA was extracted from all samples and reverse transcribed into cDNA as template for TCR sequencing. SuperScript III was used for first-strand cDNA synthesis, primed with a 2:1 mix of oligo-dT and random hexamers. A synthetic immune receptor repertoire was used to gauge amplification bias, and whatever bias remained was removed computationally. Regarding the original processing steps: Raw reads were preprocessed for error removal, and CDR3 was defined according to IMGT conventions as running from the conserved cysteine to phenylalanine. Clonality was computed by normalizing Shannon entropy by log2 of the number of productive unique TCRs and subtracting the result from 1. Whether each scalp clone was CD4 or CD8 was inferred by checking scalp TCRbeta sequences against the CD4 and CD8 repertoires from sorted blood. What TCRdb holds here is the immuneACCESS table cut down to in-frame rearrangements. Part of the clones is not present; checked against another copy, under half of the missing clones reflect an unresolved V gene, and the others are unexplained. V, J and clone size are those of that table, while D and trimming were read from the DNA. In this sample the table shows roughly 190,000 clones, 50% to 60% of which occur a single time. The ten largest clones capture approximately 3.4% of the sample.

This clone was seen a handful of times. Its antigen is unknown. It has no much larger one-base neighbor in the sample; base qualities were not kept. The time point label of this sample denotes: around 4 weeks on oral tofacitinib. Read against the paper, the sample's treatment or condition label means: oral pan-JAK inhibitor, 5-10 mg twice daily. From alopecia areata patients, peripheral blood was collected along with lesional scalp punch biopsies. PBMCs were isolated by density centrifugation and stained for CD3, CD4 and CD8, after which CD4+ and CD8+ T cells were sorted on a FACSAria. This sequence originates from a human donor with alopecia areata. Sequencing used CD4+ T cells sorted from blood, obtained at week 4, from a patient treated with tofacitinib. The rearrangement combines TRBV28 with TRBJ2-3, and perhaps TRBD1 as D gene, on 6 matching bases. At the DNA level, the sequence is TGTGCCAGCAGTTCAGGGGCTGGAGATACGCAGTATTTT. The resulting protein is CASSSGAGDTQYF.